Presented here are 10 T cell receptor beta chains from one specimen sequenced in a study of CD8 T cells in Susac syndrome. When the RNA was reverse transcribed, random hexamers were used with an input of roughly 0.5 to 1 ug. TCRdb used MiXCR to reprocess the immunoSEQ multiplex PCR reads, holding one entry per CDR3 protein. The sample shows about 300,000 distinct CDR3 sequences, approximately 85% of them seen only once. The sample taken for sequencing was CD8+ T cells from PBMCs. The source of these receptors is a human donor with multiple sclerosis.

This chain links TRBV6-2 or TRBV6-3 with TRBJ2-1; 9 positions agree with TRBD2. The V and J ends lost 0 bases and 2 bases, in that order; junction bases with no gene match: 11. The CDR3 runs to 19 residues. Germline V gives CDR1 MNHEY, CDR2 SVGEGT. CDR3 in DNA: TGTGCCAGCAGTTACTCGATGTGGGTAGCGGGAGCGACCTACAATGAGCAGTTCTTC. It encodes CASSYSMWVAGATYNEQFF.

The chain carries TRBV24-1 and TRBJ2-1; 12 bases align to TRBD2. The CDR3 length is 16 residues. V lost 4 bases to trimming and J lost 9 bases; unmatched junction nucleotides: 9. CDR1 and CDR2 from the germline V gene are KGHDR and SFDVKD. Here the CDR3 DNA reads TGTGCCACCAGTGAGTGGACTAGCGGGGCCTTTGCTGAGCAGTTCTTC. Protein sequence: CATSEWTSGAFAEQFF.

The V call is TRBV30, the J call TRBJ2-1; the D is unclear. From germline, CDR1 is GTSNPN and CDR2 SVGIG (reference sequence). The V gene lost 5 bases and the J gene lost 4 bases, with 6 bases spanning the gap. The CDR3 contains 11 residues. CDR3 DNA: TGTGCCTGGGGTGAATACAATGAGCAGTTCTTC. It is translated as CAWGEYNEQFF.

This chain joins TRBV9 and TRBJ2-5; TRBD2 aligns across 9 bases. With V trimmed by 3 bases and J by 5 bases, 8 bases remained unmatched. The CDR3 totals 15 residues. The V gene's germline CDR1 is SGDLS and CDR2 YYNGEE. CDR3 DNA sequence: TGTGCCAGCAGCGGGGGTAGCGGGAGTCTTGAGACCCAGTACTTC. Protein sequence: CASSGGSGSLETQYF.

The chain carries TRBV15 and TRBJ1-4; 8 bases are a match to TRBD1. The CDR3 covers 18 residues. The junction had 16 bases not matched to a gene; V was cut back by 0 bases and J by 10 bases. The germline CDR1 and CDR2 sequences are LNHNV and YYDKDF (reference sequence). This CDR3 is CATSRDRGHGKMDGKLFF. CDR3 in DNA: TGTGCCACCAGCAGAGACAGGGGGCACGGCAAAATGGATGGAAAACTGTTTTTT.

This chain links TRBV28 with TRBJ2-7; weak D call: TRBD2 (5 bases). The CDR3 length is 15 residues. Germline V lookup: CDR1 MDHEN, CDR2 SYDVKM. The germline V and J ends were trimmed by 6 bases and 2 bases, with 17 bases remaining between them. The CDR3 loop reads CASRPSGGSPYEQYF. CDR3 sequence (DNA): TGTGCCAGCAGACCAAGTGGTGGGAGTCCCTACGAGCAGTACTTC. Complete variable domain (other parts from reference TRBV28 and TRBJ2-7): DVKVTQSSRYLVKRTGEKVFLECVQDMDHENMFWYRQDPGLGLRLIYFSYDVKMKEKGDIPEGYSVSREKKERFSLILESASTNQTSMYLCASRPSGGSPYEQYFGPGTRLTVT.

The chain recombines TRBV27 with TRBJ2-1, with D maybe TRBD2 (6 bases). Germline values: CDR1 MNHEY, CDR2 SMNVEV (reference sequence). V lost 3 bases and J 6 bases, leaving 15 bases between the germline ends. This CDR3 is 15 amino acids long. The CDR3 loop reads CASSLDYGSGNEQFF. CDR3 nucleotide sequence: TGTGCCAGCAGTTTGGACTACGGGTCCGGCAATGAGCAGTTCTTC.

The chain carries TRBV27 and TRBJ1-5, with D unclear. CDR1 is MNHEY and CDR2 is SMNVEV in the germline V gene (reference sequence). The V end lost 4 bases, the J end lost 7 bases, and 14 bases lay between the germline ends. This CDR3 spans 14 amino acids. The CDR3 bases are TGTGCCAGCAGTTCGTACCGCGTCGACCAGCCCCAGCATTTT. It translates to CASSSYRVDQPQHF.

The V call is TRBV6-2 or TRBV6-3, the J call TRBJ2-1; D is unclear. V shed 6 bases and J shed 4 bases, with 16 bases lying between them. This CDR3 spans 15 amino acids. Germline V CDR1 and CDR2: MNHEY, SVGEGT. This CDR3 is CASRRREQVYNEQFF. CDR3 in DNA: TGTGCCAGCAGACGCCGCGAGCAGGTATACAATGAGCAGTTCTTC.

In DNA form, the CDR3 reads TGTGCCAGCAGTTCCCCAGAGGGGGACAAGTTCCAAGAGACCCAGTACTTC. Translated: CASSSPEGDKFQETQYF. The chain couples TRBV12-3 or TRBV12-4 to TRBJ2-5; tentative D call: TRBD1 (6 bases). The V end lost 4 bases, the J end lost 1 base, and 19 bases lay between the germline ends. This CDR3 region has 17 residues.